Sequencing of this T cell receptor (beta chain) was carried out in a study of T cells after posttransplantation cyclophosphamide. Findings and caveats of the study: Recipient CMV seropositivity and CMV reactivation strongly tracked TRB clonality.

As to this clone: Its antigen remains unidentified.

This CDR3 is 14 amino acids long. Germline CDR1 is SNHLY and CDR2 is FYNNEI. Germline trimming cut 4 bases from V and 4 bases from J; bases unmatched to any gene: 4. Data came from immunoSEQ multiplex PCR; TCRdb stores just in-frame clones and leaves some out. This sample has 20,000 to 25,000 clones, with 75% to 90% found just once. Control samples came 1 year after myeloablative marrow transplants with methotrexate plus calcineurin inhibitor. V and J are TRBV2 and TRBJ2-1; 7 nucleotides agree with TRBD2. The clonotype originates from a female patient younger than 45 who received an allogeneic stem cell transplant from an unrelated donor, was CMV-positive, and had acute and chronic GVHD. These T cells may partly come from the graft donor. The sample here was PBMCs, taken approximately twelve months after allogeneic stem cell transplant with calcineurin inhibitor and methotrexate. CDR3 loop: CASSVASGYNEQFF. CDR3 bases: TGTGCCAGCAGTGTGGCTAGCGGATACAATGAGCAGTTCTTC. Combining the CDR3 with reference TRBV2 and TRBJ2-1 gives the whole variable domain EPEVTQTPSHQVTQMGQEVILRCVPISNHLYFYWYRQILGQKVEFLVSFYNNEISEKSEIFDDQFSVERPDGSNFTLKIRSTKLEDSAMYFCASSVASGYNEQFFGPGTRLTVL.